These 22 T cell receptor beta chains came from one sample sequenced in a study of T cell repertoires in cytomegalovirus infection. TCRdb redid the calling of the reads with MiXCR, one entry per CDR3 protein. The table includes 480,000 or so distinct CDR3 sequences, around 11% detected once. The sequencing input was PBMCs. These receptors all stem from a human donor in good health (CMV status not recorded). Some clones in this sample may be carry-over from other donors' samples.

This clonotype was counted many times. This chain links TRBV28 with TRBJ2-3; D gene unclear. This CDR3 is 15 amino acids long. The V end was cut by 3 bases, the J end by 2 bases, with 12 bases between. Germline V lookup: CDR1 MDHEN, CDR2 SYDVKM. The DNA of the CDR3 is TGTGCCAGCAGTTTTTTCTGGAACGTCACAGATACGCAGTATTTT. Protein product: CASSFFWNVTDTQYF.

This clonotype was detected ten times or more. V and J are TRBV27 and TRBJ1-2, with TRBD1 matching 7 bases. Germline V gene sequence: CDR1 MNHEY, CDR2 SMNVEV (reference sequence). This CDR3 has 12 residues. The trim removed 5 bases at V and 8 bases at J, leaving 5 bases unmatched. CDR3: CASSLRGQGYTF. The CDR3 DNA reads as TGTGCCAGCAGTCTAAGGGGGCAAGGCTACACCTTC.

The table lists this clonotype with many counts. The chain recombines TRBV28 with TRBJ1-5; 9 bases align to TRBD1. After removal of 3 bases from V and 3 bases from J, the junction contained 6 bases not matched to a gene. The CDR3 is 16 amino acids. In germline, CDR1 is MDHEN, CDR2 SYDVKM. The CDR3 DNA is TGTGCCAGCAGTTTCTCTTGGACAGGGGTCAATCAGCCCCAGCATTTT. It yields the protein CASSFSWTGVNQPQHF.

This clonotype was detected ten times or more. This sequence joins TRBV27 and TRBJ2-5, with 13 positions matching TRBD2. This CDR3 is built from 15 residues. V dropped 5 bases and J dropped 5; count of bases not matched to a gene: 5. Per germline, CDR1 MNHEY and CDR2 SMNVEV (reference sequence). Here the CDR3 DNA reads TGTGCCAGCAGTCGGACTAGCGGGAGTAGCGAGACCCAGTACTTC. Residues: CASSRTSGSSETQYF.

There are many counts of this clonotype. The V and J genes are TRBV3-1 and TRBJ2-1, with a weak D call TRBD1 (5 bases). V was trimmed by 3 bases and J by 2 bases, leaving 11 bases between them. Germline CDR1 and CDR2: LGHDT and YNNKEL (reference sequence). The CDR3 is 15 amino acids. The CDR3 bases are TGTGCCAGCAGCCACGACAGTTTCACCTACAATGAGCAGTTCTTC. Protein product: CASSHDSFTYNEQFF.

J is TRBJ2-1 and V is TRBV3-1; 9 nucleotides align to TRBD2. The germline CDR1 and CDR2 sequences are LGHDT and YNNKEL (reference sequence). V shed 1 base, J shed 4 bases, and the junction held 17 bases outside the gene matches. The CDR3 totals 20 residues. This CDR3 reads CASSQAGGGGSGSRYNEQFF. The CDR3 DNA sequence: TGTGCCAGCAGCCAAGCGGGGGGCGGGGGTAGCGGGAGCCGTTACAATGAGCAGTTCTTC.

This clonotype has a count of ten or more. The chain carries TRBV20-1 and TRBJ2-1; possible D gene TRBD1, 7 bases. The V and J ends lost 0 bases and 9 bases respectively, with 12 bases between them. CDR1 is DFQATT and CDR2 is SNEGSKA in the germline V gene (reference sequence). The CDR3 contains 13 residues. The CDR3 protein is CSARDRGAGEQFF. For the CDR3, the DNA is TGCAGTGCTAGAGACAGGGGGGCAGGTGAGCAGTTCTTC.

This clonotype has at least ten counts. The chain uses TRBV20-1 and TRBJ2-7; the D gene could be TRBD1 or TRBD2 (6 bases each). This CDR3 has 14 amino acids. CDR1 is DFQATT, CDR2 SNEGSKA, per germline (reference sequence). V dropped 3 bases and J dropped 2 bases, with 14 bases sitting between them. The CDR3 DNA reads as TGCAGTGCTAGCGTGGCGGGACAAACCTACGAGCAGTACTTC. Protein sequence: CSASVAGQTYEQYF.

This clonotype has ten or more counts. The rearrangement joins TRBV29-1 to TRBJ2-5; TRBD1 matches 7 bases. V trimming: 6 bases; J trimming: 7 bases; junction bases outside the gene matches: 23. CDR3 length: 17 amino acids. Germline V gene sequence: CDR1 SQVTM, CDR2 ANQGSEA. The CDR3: CSVDSIQTGKGRGTQYF. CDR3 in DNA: TGCAGCGTCGACTCCATTCAGACAGGGAAGGGTCGAGGGACCCAGTACTTC.

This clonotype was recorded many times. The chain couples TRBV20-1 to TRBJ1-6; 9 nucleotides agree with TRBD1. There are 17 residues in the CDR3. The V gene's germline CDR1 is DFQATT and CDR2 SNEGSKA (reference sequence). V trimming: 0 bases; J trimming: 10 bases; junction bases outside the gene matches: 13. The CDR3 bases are TGCAGTGCTAGAGATCAGGGACAGGGTTCCCTAAAGTCACCCCTCCACTTT. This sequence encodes CSARDQGQGSLKSPLHF.

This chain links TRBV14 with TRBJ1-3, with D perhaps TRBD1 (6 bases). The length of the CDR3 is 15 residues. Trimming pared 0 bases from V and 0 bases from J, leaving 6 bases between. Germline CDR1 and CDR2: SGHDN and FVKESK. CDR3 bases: TGTGCCAGCAGCCAAGAACAGGGCTCTGGAAACACCATATATTTT. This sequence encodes CASSQEQGSGNTIYF.

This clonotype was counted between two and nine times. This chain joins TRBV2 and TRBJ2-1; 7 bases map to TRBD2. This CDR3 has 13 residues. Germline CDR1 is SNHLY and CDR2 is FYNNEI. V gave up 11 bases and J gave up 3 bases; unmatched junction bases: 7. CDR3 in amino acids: CAGRLADYNEQFF. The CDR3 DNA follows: TGTGCCGGACGGCTAGCGGACTACAATGAGCAGTTCTTC.

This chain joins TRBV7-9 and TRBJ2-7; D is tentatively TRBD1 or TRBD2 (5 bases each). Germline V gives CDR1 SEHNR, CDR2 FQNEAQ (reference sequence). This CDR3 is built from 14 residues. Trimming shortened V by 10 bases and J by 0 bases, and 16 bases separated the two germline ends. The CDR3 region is CATSPGTGSYEQYF. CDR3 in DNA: TGTGCCACCTCACCCGGGACGGGCTCCTACGAGCAGTACTTC.

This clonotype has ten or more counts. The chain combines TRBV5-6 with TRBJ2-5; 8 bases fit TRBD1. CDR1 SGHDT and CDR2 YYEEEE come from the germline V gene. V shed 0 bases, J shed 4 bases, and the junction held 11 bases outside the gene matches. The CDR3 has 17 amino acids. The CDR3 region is CASSLVWQGARGETQYF. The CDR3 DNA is TGTGCCAGCAGCTTGGTTTGGCAGGGGGCGAGGGGAGAGACCCAGTACTTC.

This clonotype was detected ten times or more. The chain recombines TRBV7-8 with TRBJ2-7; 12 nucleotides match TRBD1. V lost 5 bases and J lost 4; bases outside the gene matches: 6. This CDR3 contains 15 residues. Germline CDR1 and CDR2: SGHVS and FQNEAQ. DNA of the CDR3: TGTGCCAGCAGCCTATGGGACAGGGGGCCGTACGAGCAGTACTTC. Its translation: CASSLWDRGPYEQYF. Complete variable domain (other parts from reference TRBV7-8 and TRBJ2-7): GAGVSQSPRYKVAKRGQDVALRCDPISGHVSLFWYQQALGQGPEFLTYFQNEAQLDKSGLPSDRFFAERPEGSVSTLKIQRTQQEDSAVYLCASSLWDRGPYEQYFGPGTRLTVT.

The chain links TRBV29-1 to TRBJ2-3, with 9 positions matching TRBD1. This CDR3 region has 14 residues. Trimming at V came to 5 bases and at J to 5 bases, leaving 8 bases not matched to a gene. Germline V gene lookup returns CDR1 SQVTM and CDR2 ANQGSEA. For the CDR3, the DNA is TGCAGCGTTACCGGGACAGGGTTGAGAGATACGCAGTATTTT. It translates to CSVTGTGLRDTQYF.

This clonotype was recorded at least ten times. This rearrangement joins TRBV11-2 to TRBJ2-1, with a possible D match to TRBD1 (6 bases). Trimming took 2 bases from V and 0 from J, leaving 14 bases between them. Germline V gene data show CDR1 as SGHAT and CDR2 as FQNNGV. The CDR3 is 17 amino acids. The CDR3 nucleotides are TGTGCCAGCAGCTTACACCCACCGGACAGCTCCTACAATGAGCAGTTCTTC. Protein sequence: CASSLHPPDSSYNEQFF.

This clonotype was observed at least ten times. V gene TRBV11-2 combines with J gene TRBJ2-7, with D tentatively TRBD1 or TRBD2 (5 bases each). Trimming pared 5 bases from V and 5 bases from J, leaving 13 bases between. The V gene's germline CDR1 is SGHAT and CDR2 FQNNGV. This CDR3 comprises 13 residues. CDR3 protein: CASSGTSYDEQYF. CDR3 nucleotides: TGTGCCAGCAGCGGGACGTCGTACGACGAGCAGTACTTC. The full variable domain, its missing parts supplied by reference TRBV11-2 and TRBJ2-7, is EAGVAQSPRYKIIEKRQSVAFWCNPISGHATLYWYQQILGQGPKLLIQFQNNGVVDDSQLPKDRFSAERLKGVDSTLKIQPAKLEDSAVYLCASSGTSYDEQYFGPGTRLTVT.

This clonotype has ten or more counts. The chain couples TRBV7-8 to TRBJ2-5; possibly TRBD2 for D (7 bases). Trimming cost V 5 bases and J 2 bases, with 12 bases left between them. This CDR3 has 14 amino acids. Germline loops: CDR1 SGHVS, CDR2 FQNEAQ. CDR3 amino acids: CASSARGGQETQYF. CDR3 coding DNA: TGTGCCAGCAGCGCTAGGGGGGGACAAGAGACCCAGTACTTC.

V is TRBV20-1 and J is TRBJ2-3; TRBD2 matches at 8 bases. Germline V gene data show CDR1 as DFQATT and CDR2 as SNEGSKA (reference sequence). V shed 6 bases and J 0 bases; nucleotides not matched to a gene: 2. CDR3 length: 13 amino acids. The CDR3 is CSAQRGSTDTQYF. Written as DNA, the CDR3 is TGCAGTGCCCAGCGGGGGAGCACAGATACGCAGTATTTT.

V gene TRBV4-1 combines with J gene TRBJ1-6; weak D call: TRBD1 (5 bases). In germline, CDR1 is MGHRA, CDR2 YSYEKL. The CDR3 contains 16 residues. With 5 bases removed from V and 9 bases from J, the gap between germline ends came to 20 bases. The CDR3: CASSEGRGHRSSPLHF. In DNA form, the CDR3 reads TGCGCCAGCAGCGAGGGGAGGGGCCATAGGAGTTCACCCCTCCACTTT.

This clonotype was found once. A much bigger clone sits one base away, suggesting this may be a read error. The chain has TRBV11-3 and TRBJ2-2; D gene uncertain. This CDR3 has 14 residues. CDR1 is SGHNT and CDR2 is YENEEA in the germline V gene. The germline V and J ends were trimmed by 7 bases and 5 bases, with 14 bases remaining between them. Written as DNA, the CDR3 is TGTGCCAGCAACTATCTGGGTCGTACCGGGGAGCTGTTTTTT. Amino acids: CASNYLGRTGELFF.